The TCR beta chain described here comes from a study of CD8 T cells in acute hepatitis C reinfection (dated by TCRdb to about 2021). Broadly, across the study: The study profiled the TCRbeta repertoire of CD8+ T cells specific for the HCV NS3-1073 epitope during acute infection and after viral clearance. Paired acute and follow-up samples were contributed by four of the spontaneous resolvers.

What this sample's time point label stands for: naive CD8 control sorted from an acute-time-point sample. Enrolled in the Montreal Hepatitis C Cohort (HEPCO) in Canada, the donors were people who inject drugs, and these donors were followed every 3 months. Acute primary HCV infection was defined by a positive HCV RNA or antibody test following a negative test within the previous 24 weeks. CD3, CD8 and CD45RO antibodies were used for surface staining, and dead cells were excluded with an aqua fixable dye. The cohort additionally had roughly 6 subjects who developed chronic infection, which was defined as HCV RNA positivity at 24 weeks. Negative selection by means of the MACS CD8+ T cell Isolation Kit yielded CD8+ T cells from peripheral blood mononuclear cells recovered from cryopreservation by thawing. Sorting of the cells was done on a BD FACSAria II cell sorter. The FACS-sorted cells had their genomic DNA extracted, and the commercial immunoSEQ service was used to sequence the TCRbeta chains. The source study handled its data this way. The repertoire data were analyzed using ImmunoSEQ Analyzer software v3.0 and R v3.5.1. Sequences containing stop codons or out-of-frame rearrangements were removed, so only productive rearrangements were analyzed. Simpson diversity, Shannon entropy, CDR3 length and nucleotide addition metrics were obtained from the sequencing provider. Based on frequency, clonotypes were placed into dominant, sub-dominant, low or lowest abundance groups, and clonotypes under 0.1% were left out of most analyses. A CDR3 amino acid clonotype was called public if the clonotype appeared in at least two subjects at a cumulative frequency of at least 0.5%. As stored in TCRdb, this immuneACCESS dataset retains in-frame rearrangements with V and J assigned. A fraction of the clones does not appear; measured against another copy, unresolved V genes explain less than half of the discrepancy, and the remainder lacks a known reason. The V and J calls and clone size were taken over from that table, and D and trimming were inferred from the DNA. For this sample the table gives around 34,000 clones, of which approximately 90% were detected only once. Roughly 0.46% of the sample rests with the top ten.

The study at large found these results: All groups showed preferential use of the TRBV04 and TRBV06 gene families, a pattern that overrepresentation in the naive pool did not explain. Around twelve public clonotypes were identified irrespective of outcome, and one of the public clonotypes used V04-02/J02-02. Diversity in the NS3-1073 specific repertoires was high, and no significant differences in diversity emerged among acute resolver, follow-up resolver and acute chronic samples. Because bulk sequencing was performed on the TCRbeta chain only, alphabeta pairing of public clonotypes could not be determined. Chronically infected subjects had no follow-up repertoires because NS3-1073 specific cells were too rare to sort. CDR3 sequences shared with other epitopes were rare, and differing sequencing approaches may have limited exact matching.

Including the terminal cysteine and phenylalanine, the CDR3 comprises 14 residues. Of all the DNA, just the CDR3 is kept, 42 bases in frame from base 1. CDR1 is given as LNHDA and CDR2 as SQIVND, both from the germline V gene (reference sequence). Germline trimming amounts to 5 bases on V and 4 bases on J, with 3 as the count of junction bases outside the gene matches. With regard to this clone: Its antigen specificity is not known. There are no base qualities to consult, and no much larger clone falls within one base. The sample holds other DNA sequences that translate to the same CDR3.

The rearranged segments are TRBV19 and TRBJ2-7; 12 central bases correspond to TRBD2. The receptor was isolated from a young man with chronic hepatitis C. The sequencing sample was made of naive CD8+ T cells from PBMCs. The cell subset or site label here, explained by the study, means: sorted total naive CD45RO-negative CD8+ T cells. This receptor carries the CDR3 CASSPTSGGYEQYF. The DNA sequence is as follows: TGTGCCAGTAGTCCGACTAGCGGGGGTTACGAGCAGTACTTC.